The subject of this entry is one TCR beta chain. Its specificity is unknown. This sample was taken from a study of cytomegalovirus exposure and HLA in healthy donors. Findings and limits, study-wide: Most sequenced TCRs were rare (though some public TCRs occurred in many donors). A later analysis showed TCR association rates differing by HLA locus, peaking at DRB1 and lowest at HLA-C. Among CMV-associated TCR beta chains, most appeared HLA-restricted in a later analysis. It was only CMV serostatus that was available as immune exposure information.

PCR amplification relied on 60 Vbeta primers (plus 13 Jbeta primers). Some clones are missing from TCRdb's copy, which holds only in-frame ones; the method was immunoSEQ multiplex PCR. Found here are roughly 46,000 clones; the top ten clones hold under 1.3%. The CDR3 is 11 amino acids. Trimming shortened V by 6 bases and J by 7 bases, and 12 bases separated the two germline ends. Germline V gene data show CDR1 as SQVTM and CDR2 as ANQGSEA. The receptor was derived from a woman in her thirties or forties in good health and CMV-seronegative. The chain employs TRBV29-1 and TRBJ1-1; tentatively, D is TRBD1 (5 bases). Source material: PBMCs. The CDR3 DNA reads as TGCAGCGTGGCCTGGCAGGGTGAAGCTTTCTTT. It translates to CSVAWQGEAFF.